This T cell receptor beta chain was captured in a study of cytomegalovirus exposure and HLA in healthy donors. Looking at the study overall: The approximately 130 validation repertoires and the roughly 700 first-cohort repertoires shared a platform, a later analysis reported.

Note on this clone: What it recognizes is unknown.

Generated by immunoSEQ multiplex PCR, the TCRdb table keeps only in-frame clones and is missing some. The table has around 70,000 clones, around 93% seen once; the top ten hold approximately 3.4%. Whole-study findings and limits: In vitro data verified three CMV-associated chains as specific for CMV antigens. Accounts indicate the classifier identified cytomegalovirus status with strong specificity and sensitivity. Cytomegalovirus association was assigned to over 150 TCR beta chains.

The V and J ends lost 10 bases and 0 bases, in that order; junction bases with no gene match: 7. Looked up from germline, CDR1 is SNHLY and CDR2 is FYNNEI. This CDR3 is built from 14 residues. The receptor was derived from a man aged 18 to 29 in good health and CMV-seronegative. The rearrangement links TRBV2 to TRBJ1-1; 8 nucleotides align to TRBD1. Specimen: PBMCs. The CDR3 nucleotides are TGTGCCACCCAGGGGGCAGTCATGAACACTGAAGCTTTCTTT. It translates to CATQGAVMNTEAFF.